The 4 T cell receptor beta chains given below trace back to one sample, sequenced in a study of multiple sclerosis patients with progressive multifocal leukoencephalopathy. Here immunoSEQ multiplex PCR was the method, and the copy in TCRdb shows in-frame clones only, minus some. The sample includes roughly 32,000 clones, about 90% of them seen just once. Time point described: time of PML onset. The input for sequencing was PBMCs, taken from a patient treated with natalizumab. The receptors were gathered from a human donor with progressive multifocal leukoencephalopathy.

The V and J genes are TRBV6-5 and TRBJ2-5; 7 nucleotides agree with TRBD1. This CDR3 contains 15 residues. Germline CDR1 reads MNHEY; CDR2 reads SVGAGI. V lost 6 bases to trimming and J lost 1 base; unmatched junction nucleotides: 8. The CDR3 reads CASSSYPGGQETQYF. The CDR3 coding sequence is TGTGCCAGCAGCTCCTATCCAGGGGGCCAAGAGACCCAGTACTTC.

The chain employs TRBV12-5 and TRBJ2-6, with 7 nucleotides matching TRBD1. V lost 5 bases and J lost 0; bases outside the gene matches: 10. The germline V gene has CDR1 LGHNT and CDR2 FRNRAP. The CDR3 spans 18 residues. For the CDR3, the DNA is TGTGCTAGTGGTACCCCCCGACAGGGACCCTCTGGGGCCAACGTCCTGACTTTC. Amino acid sequence: CASGTPRQGPSGANVLTF.

This chain joins TRBV6-1 and TRBJ1-2; possibly TRBD1 for D (6 bases). Trimming removed 5 bases from V and 9 bases from J, with 10 bases in between. Germline CDR1 is MNHNS and CDR2 is SASEGT. The CDR3 covers 11 residues. The CDR3 coding sequence is TGTGCCAGCAGTAGGGGGGGACGCTACACCTTC. Its translation: CASSRGGRYTF.

The chain combines TRBV4-1 with TRBJ2-3; D uncertain. The V end was cut by 4 bases, the J end by 4 bases, with 15 bases between. This CDR3 is built from 15 residues. The germline V gene encodes CDR1 MGHRA and CDR2 YSYEKL. CDR3 in amino acids: CASSLGTADSDTQYF. The CDR3 coding sequence is TGCGCCAGCAGCCTGGGAACTGCAGATTCAGATACGCAGTATTTT.